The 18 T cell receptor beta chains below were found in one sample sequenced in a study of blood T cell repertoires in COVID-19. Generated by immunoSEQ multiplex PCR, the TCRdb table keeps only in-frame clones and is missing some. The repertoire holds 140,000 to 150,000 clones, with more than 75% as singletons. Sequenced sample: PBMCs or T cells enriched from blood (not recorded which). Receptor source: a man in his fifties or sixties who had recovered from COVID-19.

The CDR3 bases are TGTGCCAGCAGGGCCAACAGGGGGATTAGCAATCAGCCCCAGCATTTT. Amino acids: CASRANRGISNQPQHF. The chain employs TRBV2 and TRBJ1-5, with 8 bases that match TRBD1. Germline V lookup: CDR1 SNHLY, CDR2 FYNNEI. CDR3 length: 16 amino acids. After removal of 6 bases from V and 0 bases from J, the junction contained 7 bases not matched to a gene. The full variable domain, completed using reference TRBV2 and TRBJ1-5, is EPEVTQTPSHQVTQMGQEVILRCVPISNHLYFYWYRQILGQKVEFLVSFYNNEISEKSEIFDDQFSVERPDGSNFTLKIRSTKLEDSAMYFCASRANRGISNQPQHFGDGTRLSIL.

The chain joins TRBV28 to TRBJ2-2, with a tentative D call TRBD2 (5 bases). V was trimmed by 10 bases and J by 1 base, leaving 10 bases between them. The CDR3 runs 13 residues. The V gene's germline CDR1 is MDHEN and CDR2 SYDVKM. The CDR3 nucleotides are TGTGCCACAGACGGGGTGAACACCGGGGAGCTGTTTTTT. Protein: CATDGVNTGELFF.

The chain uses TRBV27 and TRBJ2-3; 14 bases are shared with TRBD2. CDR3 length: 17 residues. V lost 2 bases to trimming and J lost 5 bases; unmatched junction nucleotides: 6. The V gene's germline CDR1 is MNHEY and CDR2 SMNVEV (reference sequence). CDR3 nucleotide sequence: TGTGCCAGCAGTTTACGGGGACTAGCGGGAGTAATAGATACGCAGTATTTT. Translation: CASSLRGLAGVIDTQYF.

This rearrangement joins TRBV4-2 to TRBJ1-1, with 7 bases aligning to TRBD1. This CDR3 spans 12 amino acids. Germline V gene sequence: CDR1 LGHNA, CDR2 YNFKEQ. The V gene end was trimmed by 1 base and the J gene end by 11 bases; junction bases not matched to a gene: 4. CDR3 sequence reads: CASSQVTGTAFF. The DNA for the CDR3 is TGTGCCAGCAGCCAAGTGACAGGGACCGCTTTCTTT.

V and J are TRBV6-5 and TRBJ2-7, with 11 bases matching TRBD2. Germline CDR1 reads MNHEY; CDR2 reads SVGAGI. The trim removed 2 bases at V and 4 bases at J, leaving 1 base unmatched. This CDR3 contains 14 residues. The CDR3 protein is CASSYTSGSYEQYF. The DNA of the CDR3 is TGTGCCAGCAGTTACACTAGCGGGAGTTACGAGCAGTACTTC.

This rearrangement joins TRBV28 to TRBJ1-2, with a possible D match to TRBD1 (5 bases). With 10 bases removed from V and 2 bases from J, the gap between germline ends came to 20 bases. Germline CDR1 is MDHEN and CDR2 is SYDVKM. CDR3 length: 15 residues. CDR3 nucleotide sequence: TGTGCCACATTGGGACTCCTGTTTTCCAACTATGGCTACACCTTC. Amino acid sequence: CATLGLLFSNYGYTF.

The CDR3 here is CASRPEGAAGNTGELFF. The CDR3 DNA sequence: TGTGCCAGTAGACCGGAGGGGGCCGCAGGGAACACCGGGGAGCTGTTTTTT. The gene calls are TRBV19 and TRBJ2-2; a possible D gene is TRBD1 (7 bases). Trimming left V 6 bases short and J 1 base short, with 18 bases between. This CDR3 region has 17 residues. Germline CDR1 LNHDA, CDR2 SQIVND (reference sequence).

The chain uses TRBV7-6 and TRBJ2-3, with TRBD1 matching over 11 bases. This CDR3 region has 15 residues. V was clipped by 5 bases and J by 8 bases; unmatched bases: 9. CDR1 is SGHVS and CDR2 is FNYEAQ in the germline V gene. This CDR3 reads CASSRGQGAEGTQYF. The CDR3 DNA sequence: TGTGCCAGCAGCAGAGGACAGGGGGCTGAGGGTACGCAGTATTTT.

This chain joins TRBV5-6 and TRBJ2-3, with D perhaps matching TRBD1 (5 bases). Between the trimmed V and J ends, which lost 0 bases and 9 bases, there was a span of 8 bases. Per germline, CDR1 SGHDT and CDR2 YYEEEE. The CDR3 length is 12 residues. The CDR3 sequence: CASSLAAGTQYF. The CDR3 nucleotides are TGTGCCAGCAGCTTGGCAGCAGGGACGCAGTATTTT.

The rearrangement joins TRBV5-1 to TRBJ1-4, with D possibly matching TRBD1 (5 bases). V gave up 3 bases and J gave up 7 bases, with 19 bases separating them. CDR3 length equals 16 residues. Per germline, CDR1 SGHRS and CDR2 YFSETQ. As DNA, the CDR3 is TGCGCCAGCAGCTCTATAAGTGGGGCTTCTGGTGAAAAACTGTTTTTT. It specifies CASSSISGASGEKLFF.

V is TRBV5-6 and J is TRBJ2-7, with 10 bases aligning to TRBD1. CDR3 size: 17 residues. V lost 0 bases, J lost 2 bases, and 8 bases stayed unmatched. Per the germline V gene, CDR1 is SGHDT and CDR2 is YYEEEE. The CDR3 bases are TGTGCCAGCAGCTTGGTGGGGCCGGGACAGGGGACCTACGAGCAGTACTTC. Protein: CASSLVGPGQGTYEQYF.

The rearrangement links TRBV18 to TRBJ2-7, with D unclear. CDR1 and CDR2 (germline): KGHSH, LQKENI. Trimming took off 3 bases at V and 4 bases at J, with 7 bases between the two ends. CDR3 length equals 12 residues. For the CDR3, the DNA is TGTGCCAGCTCACCGACACAGTACGAGCAGTACTTC. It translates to CASSPTQYEQYF.

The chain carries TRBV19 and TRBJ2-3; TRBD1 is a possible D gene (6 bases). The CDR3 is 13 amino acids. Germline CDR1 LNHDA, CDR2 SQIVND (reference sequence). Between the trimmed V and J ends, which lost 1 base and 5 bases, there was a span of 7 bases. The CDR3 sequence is CASSIARGDTQYF. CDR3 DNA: TGTGCCAGTAGTATAGCCAGGGGAGATACGCAGTATTTT.

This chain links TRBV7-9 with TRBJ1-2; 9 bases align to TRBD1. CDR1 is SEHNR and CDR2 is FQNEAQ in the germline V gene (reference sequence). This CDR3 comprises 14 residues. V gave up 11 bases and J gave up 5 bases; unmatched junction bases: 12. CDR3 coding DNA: TGTGCCTTAACGACCGGGACAGGGATATATGGCTACACCTTC. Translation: CALTTGTGIYGYTF. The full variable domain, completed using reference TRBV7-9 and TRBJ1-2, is DTGVSQNPRHKITKRGQNVTFRCDPISEHNRLYWYRQTLGQGPEFLTYFQNEAQLEKSRLLSDRFSAERPKGSFSTLEIQRTEQGDSAMYLCALTTGTGIYGYTFGSGTRLTVV.

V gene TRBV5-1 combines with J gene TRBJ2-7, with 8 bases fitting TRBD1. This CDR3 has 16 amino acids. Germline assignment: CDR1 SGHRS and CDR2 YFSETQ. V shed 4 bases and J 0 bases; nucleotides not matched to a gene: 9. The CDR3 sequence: CASSPQGQGISYEQYF. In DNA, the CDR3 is TGCGCCAGCAGCCCCCAAGGACAGGGAATCTCCTACGAGCAGTACTTC.

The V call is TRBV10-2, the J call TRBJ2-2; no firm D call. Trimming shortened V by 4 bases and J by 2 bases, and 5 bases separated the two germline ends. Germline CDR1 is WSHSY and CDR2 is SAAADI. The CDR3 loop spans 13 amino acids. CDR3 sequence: CASSGLNTGELFF. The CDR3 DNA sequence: TGCGCCAGCAGTGGGCTCAACACCGGGGAGCTGTTTTTT.

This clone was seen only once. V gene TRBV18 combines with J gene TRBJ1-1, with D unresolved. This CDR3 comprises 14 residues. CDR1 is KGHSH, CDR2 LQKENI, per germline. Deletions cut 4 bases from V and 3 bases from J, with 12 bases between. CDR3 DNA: TGTGCCAGCTCACAGTTTACTCGCGACACTGAAGCTTTCTTT. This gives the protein CASSQFTRDTEAFF.

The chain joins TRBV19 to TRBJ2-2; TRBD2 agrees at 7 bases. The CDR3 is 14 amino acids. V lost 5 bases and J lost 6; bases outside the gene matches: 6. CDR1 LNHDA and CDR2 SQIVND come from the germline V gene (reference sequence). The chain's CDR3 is CASSRGLLPGELFF. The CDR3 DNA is TGTGCCAGTAGTCGGGGACTACTCCCCGGGGAGCTGTTTTTT.